The following is a T cell receptor beta chain sequence with its context. The data derive from a study of T cell repertoires in cytomegalovirus infection. Trimming removed 1 base at V and 0 bases at J, with 6 bases between. The germline V gene has CDR1 SEHNR and CDR2 FQNEAQ (reference sequence). The length of the CDR3 is 14 residues. TCRdb analysed the reads with MiXCR anew, one entry per CDR3 protein. The table shows approximately 400,000 distinct CDR3 sequences, with 25% to 40% occurring only once. Sequencing was performed on PBMCs. The source of this sequence is a human donor in good health (CMV status not recorded). Some clones in this sample may be carry-over from other donors' samples. The V call is TRBV7-9, the J call TRBJ1-2, with D uncertain. CDR3 residues: CASSLDTANYGYTF. CDR3 bases: TGTGCCAGCAGCTTAGATACAGCTAACTATGGCTACACCTTC.